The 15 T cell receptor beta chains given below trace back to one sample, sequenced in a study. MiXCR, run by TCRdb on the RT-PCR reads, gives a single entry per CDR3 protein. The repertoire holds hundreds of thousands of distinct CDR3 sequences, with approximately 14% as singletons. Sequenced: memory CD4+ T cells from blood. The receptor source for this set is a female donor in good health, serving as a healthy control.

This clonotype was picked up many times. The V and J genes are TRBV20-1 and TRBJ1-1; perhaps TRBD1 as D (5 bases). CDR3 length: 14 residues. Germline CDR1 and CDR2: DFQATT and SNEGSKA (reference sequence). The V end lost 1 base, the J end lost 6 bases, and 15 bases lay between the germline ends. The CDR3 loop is CSARGTRGLSEAFF. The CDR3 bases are TGCAGTGCTAGAGGGACACGGGGTTTATCTGAAGCTTTCTTT.

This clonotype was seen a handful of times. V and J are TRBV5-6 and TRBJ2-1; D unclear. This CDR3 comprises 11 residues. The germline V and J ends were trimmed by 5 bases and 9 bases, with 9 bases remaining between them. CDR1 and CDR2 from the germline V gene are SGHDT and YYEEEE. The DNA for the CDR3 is TGTGCCAGCAGATCGGCCGTTGAGCAGTTCTTC. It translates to CASRSAVEQFF.

The CDR3 DNA reads TGTGCCAGCAGTACGGACTACTCCTACGAGCAGTACTTC. Protein: CASSTDYSYEQYF. V and J are TRBV2 and TRBJ2-7, with D tentatively TRBD2 (6 bases). In germline, CDR1 is SNHLY, CDR2 FYNNEI. V was pared by 5 bases and J by 0 bases, with 8 bases between. CDR3 length: 13 amino acids.

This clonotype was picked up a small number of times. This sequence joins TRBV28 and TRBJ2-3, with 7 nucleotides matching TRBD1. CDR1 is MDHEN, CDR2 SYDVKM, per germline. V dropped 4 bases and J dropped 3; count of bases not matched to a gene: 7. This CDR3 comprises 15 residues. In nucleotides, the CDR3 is TGTGCCAGCAGTTCCTTGACAGGGAGTACAGATACGCAGTATTTT. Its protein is CASSSLTGSTDTQYF. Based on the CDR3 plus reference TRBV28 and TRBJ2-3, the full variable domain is DVKVTQSSRYLVKRTGEKVFLECVQDMDHENMFWYRQDPGLGLRLIYFSYDVKMKEKGDIPEGYSVSREKKERFSLILESASTNQTSMYLCASSSLTGSTDTQYFGPGTRLTVL.

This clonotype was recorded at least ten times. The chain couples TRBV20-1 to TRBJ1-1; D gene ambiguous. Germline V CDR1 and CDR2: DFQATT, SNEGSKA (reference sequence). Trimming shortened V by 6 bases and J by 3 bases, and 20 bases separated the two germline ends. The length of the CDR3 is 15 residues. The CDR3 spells CSATAAKPLYTEAFF. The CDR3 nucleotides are TGCAGTGCCACGGCGGCTAAACCGCTATACACTGAAGCTTTCTTT.

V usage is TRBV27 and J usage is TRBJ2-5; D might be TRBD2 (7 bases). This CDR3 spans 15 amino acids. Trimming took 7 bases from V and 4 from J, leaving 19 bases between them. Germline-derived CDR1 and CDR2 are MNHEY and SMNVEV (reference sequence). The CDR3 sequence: CASTAAMGGAETQYF. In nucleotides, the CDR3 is TGTGCCAGCACTGCAGCCATGGGGGGGGCAGAGACCCAGTACTTC.

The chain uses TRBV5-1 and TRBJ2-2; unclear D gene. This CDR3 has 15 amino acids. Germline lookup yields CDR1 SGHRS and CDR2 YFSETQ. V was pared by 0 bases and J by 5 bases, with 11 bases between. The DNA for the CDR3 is TGCGCCAGCAGCTTGGCCGATTTCATGACCGGGGAGCTGTTTTTT. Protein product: CASSLADFMTGELFF. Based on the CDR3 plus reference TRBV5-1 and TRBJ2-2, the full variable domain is KAGVTQTPRYLIKTRGQQVTLSCSPISGHRSVSWYQQTPGQGLQFLFEYFSETQRNKGNFPGRFSGRQFSNSRSEMNVSTLELGDSALYLCASSLADFMTGELFFGEGSRLTVL.

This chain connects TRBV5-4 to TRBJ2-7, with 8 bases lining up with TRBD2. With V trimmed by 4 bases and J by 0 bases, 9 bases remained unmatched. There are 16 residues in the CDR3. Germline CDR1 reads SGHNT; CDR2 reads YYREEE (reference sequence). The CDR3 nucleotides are TGTGCCAGCAGCGGGGGGCGCGGGGGGTTCTCCTACGAGCAGTACTTC. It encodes CASSGGRGGFSYEQYF.

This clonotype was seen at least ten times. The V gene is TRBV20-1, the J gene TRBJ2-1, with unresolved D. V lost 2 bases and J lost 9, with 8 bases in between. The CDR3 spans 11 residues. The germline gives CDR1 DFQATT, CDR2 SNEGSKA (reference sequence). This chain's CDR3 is CSARIRIEQFF. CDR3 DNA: TGCAGTGCTAGAATTAGGATTGAGCAGTTCTTC.

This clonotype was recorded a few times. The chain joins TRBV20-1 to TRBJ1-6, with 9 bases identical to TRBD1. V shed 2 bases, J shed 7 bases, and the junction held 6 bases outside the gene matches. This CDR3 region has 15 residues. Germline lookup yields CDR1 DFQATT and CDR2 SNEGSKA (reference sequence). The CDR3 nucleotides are TGCAGTGCTAGATTACAGGGGGCTGGAAATTCACCCCTCCACTTT. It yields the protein CSARLQGAGNSPLHF.

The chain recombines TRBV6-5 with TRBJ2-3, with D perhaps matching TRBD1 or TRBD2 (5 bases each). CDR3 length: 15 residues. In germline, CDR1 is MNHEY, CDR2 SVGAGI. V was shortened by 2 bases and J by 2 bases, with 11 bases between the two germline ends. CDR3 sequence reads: CASSYRRGTTDTQYF. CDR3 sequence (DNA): TGTGCCAGCAGTTACCGGCGAGGGACCACAGATACGCAGTATTTT.

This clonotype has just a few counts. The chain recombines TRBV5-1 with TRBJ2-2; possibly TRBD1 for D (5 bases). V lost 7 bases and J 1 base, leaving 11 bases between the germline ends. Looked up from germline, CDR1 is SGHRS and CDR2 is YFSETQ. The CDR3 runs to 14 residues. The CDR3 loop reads CASSDQGNTGELFF. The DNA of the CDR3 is TGCGCCAGCTCCGACCAGGGGAACACCGGGGAGCTGTTTTTT.

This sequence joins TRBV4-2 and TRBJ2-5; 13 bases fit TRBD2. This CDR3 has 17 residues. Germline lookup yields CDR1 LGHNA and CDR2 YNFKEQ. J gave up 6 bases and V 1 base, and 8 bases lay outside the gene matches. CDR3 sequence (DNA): TGTGCCAGCAGCCAAGGGACTAGCGGGAGTTTGTGGAAGACCCAGTACTTC. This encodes CASSQGTSGSLWKTQYF.

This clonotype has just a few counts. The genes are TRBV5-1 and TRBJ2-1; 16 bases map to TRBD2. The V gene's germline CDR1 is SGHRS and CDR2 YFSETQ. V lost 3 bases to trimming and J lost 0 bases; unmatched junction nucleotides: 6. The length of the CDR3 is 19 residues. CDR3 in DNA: TGCGCCAGCAGCTCACAGGGACTAGCGGGGGGGAGCTCCTACAATGAGCAGTTCTTC. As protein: CASSSQGLAGGSSYNEQFF.

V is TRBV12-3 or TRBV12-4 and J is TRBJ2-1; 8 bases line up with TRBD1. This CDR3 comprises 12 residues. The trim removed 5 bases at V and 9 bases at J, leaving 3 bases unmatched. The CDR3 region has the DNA TGTGCCAGCAGTCCAGGGGGCCCTGAGCAGTTCTTC. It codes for CASSPGGPEQFF.